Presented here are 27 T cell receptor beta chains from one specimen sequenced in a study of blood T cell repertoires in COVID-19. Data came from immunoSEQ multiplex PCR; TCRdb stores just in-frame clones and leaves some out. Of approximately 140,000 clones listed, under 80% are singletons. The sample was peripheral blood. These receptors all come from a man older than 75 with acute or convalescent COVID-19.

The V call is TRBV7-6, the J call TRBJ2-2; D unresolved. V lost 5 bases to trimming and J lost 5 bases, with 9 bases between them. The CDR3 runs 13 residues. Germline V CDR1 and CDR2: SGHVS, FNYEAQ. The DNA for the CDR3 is TGTGCCAGCAGCCACCCGAGGACCGGGGAGCTGTTTTTT. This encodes CASSHPRTGELFF.

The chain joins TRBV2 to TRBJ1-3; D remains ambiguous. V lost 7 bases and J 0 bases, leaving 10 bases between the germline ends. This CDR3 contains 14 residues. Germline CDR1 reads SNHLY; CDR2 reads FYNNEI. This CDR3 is CASIPFYSGNTIYF. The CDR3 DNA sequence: TGTGCCAGCATCCCGTTCTACTCTGGAAACACCATATATTTT.

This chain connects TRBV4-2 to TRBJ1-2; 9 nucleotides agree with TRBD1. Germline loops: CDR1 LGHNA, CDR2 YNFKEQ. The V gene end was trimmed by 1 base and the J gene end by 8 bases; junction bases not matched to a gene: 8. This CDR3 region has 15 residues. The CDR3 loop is CASSQVGTGRGGYTF. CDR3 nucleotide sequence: TGTGCCAGCAGCCAAGTGGGGACAGGGAGAGGCGGCTACACCTTC.

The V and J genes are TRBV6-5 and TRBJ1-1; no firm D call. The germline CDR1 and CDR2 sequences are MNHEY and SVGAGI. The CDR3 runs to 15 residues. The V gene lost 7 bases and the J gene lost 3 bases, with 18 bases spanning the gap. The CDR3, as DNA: TGTGCCAGCAACCTAGAGGGTTTGGCGGACACTGAAGCTTTCTTT. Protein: CASNLEGLADTEAFF.

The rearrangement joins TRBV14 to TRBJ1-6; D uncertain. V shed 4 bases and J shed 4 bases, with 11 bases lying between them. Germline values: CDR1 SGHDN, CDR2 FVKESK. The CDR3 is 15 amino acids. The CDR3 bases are TGTGCCAGCAGCCCCGCGGGCCAGTATAATTCACCCCTCCACTTT. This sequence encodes CASSPAGQYNSPLHF.

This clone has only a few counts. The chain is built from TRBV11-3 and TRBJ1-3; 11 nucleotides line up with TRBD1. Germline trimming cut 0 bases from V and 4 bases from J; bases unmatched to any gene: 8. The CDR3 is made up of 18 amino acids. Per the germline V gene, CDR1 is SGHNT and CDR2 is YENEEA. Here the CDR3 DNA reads TGTGCCAGCAGCTTAGATCGGACAGGGGGCGGGTCCGGAAACACCATATATTTT. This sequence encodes CASSLDRTGGGSGNTIYF.

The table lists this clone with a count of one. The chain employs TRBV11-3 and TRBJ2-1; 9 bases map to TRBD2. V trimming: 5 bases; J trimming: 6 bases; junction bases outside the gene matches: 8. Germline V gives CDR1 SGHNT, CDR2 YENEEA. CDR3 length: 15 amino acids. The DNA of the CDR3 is TGTGCCAGCAGCCCCCGACTAGCGGAGCTCAATGAGCAGTTCTTC. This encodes CASSPRLAELNEQFF.

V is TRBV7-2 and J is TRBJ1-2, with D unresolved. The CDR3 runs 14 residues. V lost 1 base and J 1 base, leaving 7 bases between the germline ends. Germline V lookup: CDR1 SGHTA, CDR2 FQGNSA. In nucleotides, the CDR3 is TGTGCCAGCAGCTTAGTTACTCTTAACTATGGCTACACCTTC. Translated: CASSLVTLNYGYTF.

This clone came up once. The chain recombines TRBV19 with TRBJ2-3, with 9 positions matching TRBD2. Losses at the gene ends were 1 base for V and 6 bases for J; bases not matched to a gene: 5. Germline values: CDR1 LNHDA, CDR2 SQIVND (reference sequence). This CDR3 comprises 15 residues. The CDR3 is CASSIVAGAYDTQYF. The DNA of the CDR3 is TGTGCCAGTAGTATAGTAGCGGGGGCCTACGATACGCAGTATTTT.

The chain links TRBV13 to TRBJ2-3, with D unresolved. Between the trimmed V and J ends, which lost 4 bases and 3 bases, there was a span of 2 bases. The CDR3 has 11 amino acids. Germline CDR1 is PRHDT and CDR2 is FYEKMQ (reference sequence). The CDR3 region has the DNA TGTGCCAGCAGCTCGACAGATACGCAGTATTTT. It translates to CASSSTDTQYF. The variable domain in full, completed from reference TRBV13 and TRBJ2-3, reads AAGVIQSPRHLIKEKRETATLKCYPIPRHDTVYWYQQGPGQDPQFLISFYEKMQSDKGSIPDRFSAQQFSDYHSELNMSSLELGDSALYFCASSSTDTQYFGPGTRLTVL.

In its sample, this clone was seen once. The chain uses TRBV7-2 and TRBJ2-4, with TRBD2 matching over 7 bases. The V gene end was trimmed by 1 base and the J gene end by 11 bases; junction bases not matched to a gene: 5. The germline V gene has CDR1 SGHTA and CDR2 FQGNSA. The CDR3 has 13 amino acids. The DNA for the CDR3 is TGTGCCAGCAGCTTAGAGGGGACTAAATTTCAGTACTTC. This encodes CASSLEGTKFQYF.

The CDR3 loop reads CASSLAGTATYTQYF. The CDR3 coding sequence is TGCGCCAGCAGCTTGGCCGGGACAGCTACTTATACGCAGTATTTT. The chain is built from TRBV5-1 and TRBJ2-3, with TRBD1 matching over 7 bases. CDR1 SGHRS and CDR2 YFSETQ come from the germline V gene. CDR3 length equals 15 residues. The V and J ends lost 0 bases and 7 bases, in that order; junction bases with no gene match: 8. The full variable domain, with the rest looked up from reference TRBV5-1 and TRBJ2-3, is KAGVTQTPRYLIKTRGQQVTLSCSPISGHRSVSWYQQTPGQGLQFLFEYFSETQRNKGNFPGRFSGRQFSNSRSEMNVSTLELGDSALYLCASSLAGTATYTQYFGPGTRLTVL.

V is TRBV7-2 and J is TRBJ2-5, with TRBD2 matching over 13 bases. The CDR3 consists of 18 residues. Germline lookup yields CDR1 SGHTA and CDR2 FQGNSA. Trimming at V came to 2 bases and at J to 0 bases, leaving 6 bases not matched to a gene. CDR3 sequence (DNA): TGTGCCAGCAGCTTATTCACTAGCGGGGGGGCTAACCAAGAGACCCAGTACTTC. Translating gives CASSLFTSGGANQETQYF.

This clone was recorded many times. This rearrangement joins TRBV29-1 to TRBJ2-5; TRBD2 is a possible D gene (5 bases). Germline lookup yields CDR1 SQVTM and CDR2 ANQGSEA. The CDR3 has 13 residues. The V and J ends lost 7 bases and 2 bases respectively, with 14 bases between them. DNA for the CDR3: TGCAGCGCTTTTACCTGGGAGCAAGAGACCCAGTACTTC. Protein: CSAFTWEQETQYF.

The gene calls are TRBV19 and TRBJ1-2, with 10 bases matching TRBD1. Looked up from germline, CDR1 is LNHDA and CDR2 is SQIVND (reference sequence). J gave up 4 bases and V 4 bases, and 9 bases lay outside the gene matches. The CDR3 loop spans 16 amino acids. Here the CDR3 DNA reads TGTGCCAGTAGTAGCAAGGGACAGGGGCGCGGCTATGGCTACACCTTC. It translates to CASSSKGQGRGYGYTF. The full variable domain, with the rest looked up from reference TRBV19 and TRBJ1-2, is DGGITQSPKYLFRKEGQNVTLSCEQNLNHDAMYWYRQDPGQGLRLIYYSQIVNDFQKGDIAEGYSVSREKKESFPLTVTSAQKNPTAFYLCASSSKGQGRGYGYTFGSGTRLTVV.

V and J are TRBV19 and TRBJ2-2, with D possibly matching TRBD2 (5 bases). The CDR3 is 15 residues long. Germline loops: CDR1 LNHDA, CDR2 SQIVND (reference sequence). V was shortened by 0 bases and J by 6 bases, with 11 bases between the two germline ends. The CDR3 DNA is TGTGCCAGTAGTATAGATCGGGGAGTAGCCGGGGAGCTGTTTTTT. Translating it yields CASSIDRGVAGELFF. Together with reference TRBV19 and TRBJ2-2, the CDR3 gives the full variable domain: DGGITQSPKYLFRKEGQNVTLSCEQNLNHDAMYWYRQDPGQGLRLIYYSQIVNDFQKGDIAEGYSVSREKKESFPLTVTSAQKNPTAFYLCASSIDRGVAGELFFGEGSRLTVL.

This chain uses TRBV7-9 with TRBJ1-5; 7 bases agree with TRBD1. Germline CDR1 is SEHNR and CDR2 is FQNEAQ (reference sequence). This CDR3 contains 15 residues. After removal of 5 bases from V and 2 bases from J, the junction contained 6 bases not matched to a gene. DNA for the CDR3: TGTGCCAGCAGCACCTCCGACAGGGGCAATCAGCCCCAGCATTTT. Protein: CASSTSDRGNQPQHF.

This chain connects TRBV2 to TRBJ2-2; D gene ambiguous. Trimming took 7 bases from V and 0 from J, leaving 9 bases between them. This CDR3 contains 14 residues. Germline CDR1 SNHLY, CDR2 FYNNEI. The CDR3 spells CASTLLANTGELFF. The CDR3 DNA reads TGTGCCAGCACTCTCCTAGCGAACACCGGGGAGCTGTTTTTT. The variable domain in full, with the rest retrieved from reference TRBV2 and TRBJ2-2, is EPEVTQTPSHQVTQMGQEVILRCVPISNHLYFYWYRQILGQKVEFLVSFYNNEISEKSEIFDDQFSVERPDGSNFTLKIRSTKLEDSAMYFCASTLLANTGELFFGEGSRLTVL.

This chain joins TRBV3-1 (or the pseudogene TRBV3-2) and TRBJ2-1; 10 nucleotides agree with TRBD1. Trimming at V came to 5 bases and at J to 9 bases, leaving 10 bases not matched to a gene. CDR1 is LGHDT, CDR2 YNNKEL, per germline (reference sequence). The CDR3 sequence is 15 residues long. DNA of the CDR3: TGTGCCAGCAGCGGACGGGACAGGGGCTCGGGTGAGCAGTTCTTC. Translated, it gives CASSGRDRGSGEQFF.

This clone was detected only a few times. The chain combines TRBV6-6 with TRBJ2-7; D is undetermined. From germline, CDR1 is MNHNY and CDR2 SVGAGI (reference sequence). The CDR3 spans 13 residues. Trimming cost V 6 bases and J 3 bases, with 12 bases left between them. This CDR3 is CASSRPPGYEQYF. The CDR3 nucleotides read TGTGCCAGCAGCCGACCCCCAGGCTACGAGCAGTACTTC.

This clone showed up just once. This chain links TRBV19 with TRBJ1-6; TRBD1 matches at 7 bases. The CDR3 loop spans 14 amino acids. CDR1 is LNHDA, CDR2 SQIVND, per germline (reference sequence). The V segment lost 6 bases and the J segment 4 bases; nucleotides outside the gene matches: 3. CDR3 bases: TGTGCCAGTAGATGGGGACAGTATAATTCACCCCTCCACTTT. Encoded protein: CASRWGQYNSPLHF. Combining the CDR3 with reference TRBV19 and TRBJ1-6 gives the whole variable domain DGGITQSPKYLFRKEGQNVTLSCEQNLNHDAMYWYRQDPGQGLRLIYYSQIVNDFQKGDIAEGYSVSREKKESFPLTVTSAQKNPTAFYLCASRWGQYNSPLHFGNGTRLTVT.

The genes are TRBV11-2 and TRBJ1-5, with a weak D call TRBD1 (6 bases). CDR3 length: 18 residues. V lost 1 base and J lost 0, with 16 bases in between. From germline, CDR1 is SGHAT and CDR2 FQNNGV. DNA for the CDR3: TGTGCCAGCAGCTTAGGGGGGGGCAGGGCTTATAGCAATCAGCCCCAGCATTTT. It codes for CASSLGGGRAYSNQPQHF. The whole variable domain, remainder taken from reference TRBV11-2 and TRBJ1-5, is EAGVAQSPRYKIIEKRQSVAFWCNPISGHATLYWYQQILGQGPKLLIQFQNNGVVDDSQLPKDRFSAERLKGVDSTLKIQPAKLEDSAVYLCASSLGGGRAYSNQPQHFGDGTRLSIL.

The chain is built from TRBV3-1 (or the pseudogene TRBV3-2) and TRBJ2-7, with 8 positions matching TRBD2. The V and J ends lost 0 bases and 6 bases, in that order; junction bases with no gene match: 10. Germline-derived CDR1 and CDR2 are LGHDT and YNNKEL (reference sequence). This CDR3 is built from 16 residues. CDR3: CASSQDWSGGHAEQYF. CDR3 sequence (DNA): TGTGCCAGCAGCCAAGATTGGTCGGGGGGGCACGCCGAGCAGTACTTC.

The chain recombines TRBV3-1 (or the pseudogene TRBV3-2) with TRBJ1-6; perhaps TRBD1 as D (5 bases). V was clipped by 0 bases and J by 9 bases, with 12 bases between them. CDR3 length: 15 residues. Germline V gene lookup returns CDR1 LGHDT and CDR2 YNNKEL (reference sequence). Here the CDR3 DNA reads TGTGCCAGCAGCCAAGACCAGGGAAGATTTTCACCCCTCCACTTT. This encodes CASSQDQGRFSPLHF.

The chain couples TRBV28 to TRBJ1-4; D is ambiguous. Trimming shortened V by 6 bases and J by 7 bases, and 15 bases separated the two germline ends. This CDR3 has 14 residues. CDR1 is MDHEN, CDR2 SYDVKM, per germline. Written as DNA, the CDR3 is TGTGCCAGCAGCCCGGGAGGGTTGAGTGAAAAACTGTTTTTT. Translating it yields CASSPGGLSEKLFF.

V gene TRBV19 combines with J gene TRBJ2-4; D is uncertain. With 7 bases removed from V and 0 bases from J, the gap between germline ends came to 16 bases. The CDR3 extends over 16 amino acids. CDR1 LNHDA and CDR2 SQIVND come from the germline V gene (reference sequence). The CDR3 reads CASTAKNGLAKNIQYF. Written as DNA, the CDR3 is TGTGCCAGTACCGCAAAGAACGGTTTAGCCAAAAACATTCAGTACTTC.

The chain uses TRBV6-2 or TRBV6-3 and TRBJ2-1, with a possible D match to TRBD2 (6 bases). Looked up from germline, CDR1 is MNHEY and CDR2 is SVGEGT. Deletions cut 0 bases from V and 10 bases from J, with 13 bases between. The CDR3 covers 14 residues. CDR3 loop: CASSYSGLSGEQFF. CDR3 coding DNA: TGTGCCAGCAGTTACTCGGGACTCTCAGGGGAGCAGTTCTTC.